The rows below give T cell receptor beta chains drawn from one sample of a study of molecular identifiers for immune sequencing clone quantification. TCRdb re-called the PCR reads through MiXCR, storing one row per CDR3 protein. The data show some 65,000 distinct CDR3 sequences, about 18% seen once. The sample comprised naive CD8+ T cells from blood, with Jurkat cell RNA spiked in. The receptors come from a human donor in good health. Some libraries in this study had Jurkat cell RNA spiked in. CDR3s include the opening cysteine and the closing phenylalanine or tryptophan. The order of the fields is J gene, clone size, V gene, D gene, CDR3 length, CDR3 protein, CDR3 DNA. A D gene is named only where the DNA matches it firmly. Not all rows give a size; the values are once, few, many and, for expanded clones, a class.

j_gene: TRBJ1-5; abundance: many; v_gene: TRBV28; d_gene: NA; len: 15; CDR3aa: CASSLYQGGNQPQHF; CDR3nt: TGTGCCAGCAGTTTATATCAGGGCGGTAATCAGCCCCAGCATTTT
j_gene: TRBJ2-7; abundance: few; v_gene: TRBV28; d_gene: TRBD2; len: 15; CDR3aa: CASSPNSGASYEQYF; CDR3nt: TGTGCCAGCAGTCCTAATAGCGGGGCCAGCTACGAGCAGTACTTC
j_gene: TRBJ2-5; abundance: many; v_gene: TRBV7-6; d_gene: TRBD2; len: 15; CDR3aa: CASSPGTNLQETQYF; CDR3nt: TGTGCCAGCAGCCCTGGGACTAACCTCCAAGAGACCCAGTACTTC
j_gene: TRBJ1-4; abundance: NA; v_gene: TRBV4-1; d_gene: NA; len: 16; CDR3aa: CASSQVGGRGGEKLFF; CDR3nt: TGCGCCAGCAGCCAAGTGGGGGGCAGGGGTGGTGAAAAACTGTTTTTT
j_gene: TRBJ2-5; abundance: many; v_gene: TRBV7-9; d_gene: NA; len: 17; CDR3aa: CASSSSEGQFHTETQYF; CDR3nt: TGTGCCAGCAGCTCATCCGAAGGACAGTTCCACACAGAGACCCAGTACTTC
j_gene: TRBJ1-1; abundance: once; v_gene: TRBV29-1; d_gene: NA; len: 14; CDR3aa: CSRDNRGGLAEAFF; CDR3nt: TGCAGCCGGGACAATAGGGGTGGGCTCGCTGAAGCTTTCTTT
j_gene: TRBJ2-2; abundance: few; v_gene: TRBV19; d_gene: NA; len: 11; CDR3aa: CASSNPGELFF; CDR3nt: TGTGCCAGTAGTAATCCCGGGGAGCTGTTTTTT
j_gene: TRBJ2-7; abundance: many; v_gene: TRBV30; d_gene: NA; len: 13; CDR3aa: CAWRSLSDYEQYF; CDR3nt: TGTGCCTGGAGAAGTCTTTCGGATTACGAGCAGTACTTC
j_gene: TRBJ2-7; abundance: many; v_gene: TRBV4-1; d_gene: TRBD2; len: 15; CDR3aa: CASSHGLAGYYEQYF; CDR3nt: TGCGCCAGCAGCCATGGACTAGCGGGATACTACGAGCAGTACTTC
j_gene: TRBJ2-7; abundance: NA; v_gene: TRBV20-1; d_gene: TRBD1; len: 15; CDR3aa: CSAGDLGGQAYEQYF; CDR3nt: TGCAGTGCTGGAGATCTTGGCGGACAGGCTTACGAGCAGTACTTC
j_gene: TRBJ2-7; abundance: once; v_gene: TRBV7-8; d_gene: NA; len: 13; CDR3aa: CASSLASTYEQYF; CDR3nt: TGTGCCAGCAGCTTGGCTTCAACCTACGAGCAGTACTTC
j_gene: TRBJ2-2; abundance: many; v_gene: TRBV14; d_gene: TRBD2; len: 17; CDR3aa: CASSLTQGLARTGELFF; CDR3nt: TGTGCCAGCAGCCTCACACAGGGACTAGCGCGAACCGGGGAGCTGTTTTTT
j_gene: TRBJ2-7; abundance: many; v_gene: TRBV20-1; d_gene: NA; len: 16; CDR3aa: CSARPTGSVMVYEQYF; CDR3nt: TGCAGTGCTAGACCAACAGGGAGTGTTATGGTATACGAGCAGTACTTC
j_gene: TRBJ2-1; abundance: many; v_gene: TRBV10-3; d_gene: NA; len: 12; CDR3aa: CAISESGGEQFF; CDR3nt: TGTGCCATCAGTGAGTCAGGGGGAGAGCAGTTCTTC
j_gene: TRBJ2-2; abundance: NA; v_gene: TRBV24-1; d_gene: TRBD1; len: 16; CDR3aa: CATSDLQQGDTGELFF; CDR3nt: TGTGCCACCAGTGATTTGCAACAGGGGGACACCGGGGAGCTGTTTTTT
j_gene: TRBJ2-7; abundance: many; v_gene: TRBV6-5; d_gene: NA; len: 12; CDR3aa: CASGKGVDEQYF; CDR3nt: TGTGCCAGCGGTAAGGGTGTTGACGAGCAGTACTTC
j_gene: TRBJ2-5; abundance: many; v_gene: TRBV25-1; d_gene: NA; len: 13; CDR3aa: CASSETDQETQYF; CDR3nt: TGTGCCAGCAGTGAGACAGACCAAGAGACCCAGTACTTC
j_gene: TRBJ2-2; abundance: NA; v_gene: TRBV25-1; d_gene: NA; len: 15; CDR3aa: CASSELYVHTGELFF; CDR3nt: TGTGCCAGCAGTGAACTCTATGTCCATACCGGGGAGCTGTTTTTT
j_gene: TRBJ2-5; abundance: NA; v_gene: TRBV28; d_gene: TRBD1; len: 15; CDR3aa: CASSEDRGYQETQYF; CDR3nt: TGTGCCAGCAGTGAGGACAGGGGGTACCAAGAGACCCAGTACTTC
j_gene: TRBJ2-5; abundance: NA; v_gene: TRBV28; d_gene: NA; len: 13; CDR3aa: CASSYQGRETQYF; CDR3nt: TGTGCCAGCAGTTACCAGGGGAGAGAGACCCAGTACTTC
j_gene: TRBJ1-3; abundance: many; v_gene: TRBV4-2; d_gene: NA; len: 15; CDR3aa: CASSQGPSSGNTIYF; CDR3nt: TGTGCCAGCAGCCAAGGACCGAGCTCTGGAAACACCATATATTTT
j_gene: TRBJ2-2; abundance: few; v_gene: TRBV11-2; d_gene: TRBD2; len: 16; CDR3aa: CASSYGLAGDTGELFF; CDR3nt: TGTGCCAGCAGCTACGGACTAGCGGGTGACACCGGGGAGCTGTTTTTT
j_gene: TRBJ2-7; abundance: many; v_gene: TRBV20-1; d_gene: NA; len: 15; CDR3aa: CSAVRLSPRGYEQYF; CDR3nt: TGCAGTGCTGTCCGGTTATCCCCGAGGGGCTACGAGCAGTACTTC
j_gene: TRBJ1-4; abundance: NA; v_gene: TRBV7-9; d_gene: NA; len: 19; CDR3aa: CASSGMRGRGSARGEKLFF; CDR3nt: TGTGCCAGCAGCGGAATGCGTGGCAGGGGCTCCGCTCGGGGCGAAAAACTGTTTTTT
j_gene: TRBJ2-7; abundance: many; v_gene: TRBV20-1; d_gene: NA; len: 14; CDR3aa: CSASSGLSAYEQYF; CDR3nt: TGCAGTGCGAGCAGTGGCCTCTCGGCCTACGAGCAGTACTTC
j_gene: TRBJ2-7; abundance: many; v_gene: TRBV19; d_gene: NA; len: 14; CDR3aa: CASSIAPRGYEQYF; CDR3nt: TGTGCCAGTAGCATCGCCCCCCGGGGCTACGAGCAGTACTTC
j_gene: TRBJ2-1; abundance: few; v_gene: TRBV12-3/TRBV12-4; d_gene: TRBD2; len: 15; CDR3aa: CASSPLAGGINEQFF; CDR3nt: TGTGCCAGCAGCCCCCTTGCGGGAGGGATCAATGAGCAGTTCTTC
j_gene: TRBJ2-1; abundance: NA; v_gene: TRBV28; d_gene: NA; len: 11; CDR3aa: CASSISNEQFF; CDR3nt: TGTGCCAGCAGTATATCCAATGAGCAGTTCTTC
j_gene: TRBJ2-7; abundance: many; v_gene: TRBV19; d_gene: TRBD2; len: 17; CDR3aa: CASSIALPSGPTYEQYF; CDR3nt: TGTGCCAGTAGTATAGCCCTCCCTAGCGGCCCCACCTACGAGCAGTACTTC
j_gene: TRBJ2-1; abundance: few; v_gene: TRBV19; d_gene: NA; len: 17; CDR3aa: CASSIGVWGIRTNEQFF; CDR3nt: TGTGCCAGTAGTATTGGGGTGTGGGGGATAAGAACAAATGAGCAGTTCTTC
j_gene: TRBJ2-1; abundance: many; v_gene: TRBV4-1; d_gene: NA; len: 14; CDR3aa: CASSPGEVHNEQFF; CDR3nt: TGCGCCAGCAGCCCGGGAGAGGTGCACAATGAGCAGTTCTTC
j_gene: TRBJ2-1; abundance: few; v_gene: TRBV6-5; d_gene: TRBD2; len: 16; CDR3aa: CASSKLGLADYNEQFF; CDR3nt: TGTGCCAGCAGCAAACTGGGACTAGCGGACTACAATGAGCAGTTCTTC
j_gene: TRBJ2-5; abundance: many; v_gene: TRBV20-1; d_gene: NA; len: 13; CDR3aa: CSARQIGEETQYF; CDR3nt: TGCAGTGCTAGACAGATTGGGGAAGAGACCCAGTACTTC
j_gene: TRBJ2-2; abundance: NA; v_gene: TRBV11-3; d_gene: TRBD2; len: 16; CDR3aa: CASSTRTSGNTGELFF; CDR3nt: TGTGCCAGCAGCACTCGGACTAGCGGGAACACCGGGGAGCTGTTTTTT
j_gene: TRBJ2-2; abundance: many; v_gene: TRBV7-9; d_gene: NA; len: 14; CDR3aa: CASSFVQNTGELFF; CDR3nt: TGTGCCAGCAGCTTCGTCCAGAACACCGGGGAGCTGTTTTTT
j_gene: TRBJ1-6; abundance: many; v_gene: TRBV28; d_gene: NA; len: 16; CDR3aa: CASSLGGPVYNSPLHF; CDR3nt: TGTGCCAGCAGTTTAGGGGGCCCGGTCTATAATTCACCCCTCCACTTT
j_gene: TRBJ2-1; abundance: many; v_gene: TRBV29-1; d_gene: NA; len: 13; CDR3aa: CSVGGGKNNEQFF; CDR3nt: TGCAGCGTGGGGGGGGGCAAGAACAATGAGCAGTTCTTC
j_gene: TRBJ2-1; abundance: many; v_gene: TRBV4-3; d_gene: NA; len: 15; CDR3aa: CASSQVEGPYNEQFF; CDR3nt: TGCGCCAGCAGCCAAGTGGAGGGCCCCTACAATGAGCAGTTCTTC
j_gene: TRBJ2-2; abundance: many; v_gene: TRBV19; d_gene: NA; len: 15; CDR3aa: CASSIVPGSTGELFF; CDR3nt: TGTGCCAGTAGTATAGTCCCGGGAAGCACCGGGGAGCTGTTTTTT
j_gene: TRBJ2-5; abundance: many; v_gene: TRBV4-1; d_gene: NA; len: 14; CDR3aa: CASSHVGPPETQYF; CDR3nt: TGCGCCAGCAGCCATGTGGGTCCTCCAGAGACCCAGTACTTC
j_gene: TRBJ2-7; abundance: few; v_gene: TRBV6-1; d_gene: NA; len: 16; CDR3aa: CASTDAPLDSSYEQYF; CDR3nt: TGTGCCAGCACCGACGCGCCACTGGACAGTTCCTACGAGCAGTACTTC
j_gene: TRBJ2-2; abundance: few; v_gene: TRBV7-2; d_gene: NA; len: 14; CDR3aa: CASSFTRAPGELFF; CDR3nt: TGTGCCAGCAGCTTTACAAGGGCCCCCGGGGAGCTGTTTTTT
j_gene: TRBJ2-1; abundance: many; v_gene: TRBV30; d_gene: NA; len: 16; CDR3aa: CAWSAQGDIWGYEQFF; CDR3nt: TGTGCCTGGAGTGCTCAAGGGGACATTTGGGGATACGAGCAGTTCTTC
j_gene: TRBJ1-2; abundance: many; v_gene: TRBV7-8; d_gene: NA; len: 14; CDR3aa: CASSLGGPPYGYTF; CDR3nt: TGTGCCAGCAGCTTAGGTGGGCCCCCCTATGGCTACACCTTC
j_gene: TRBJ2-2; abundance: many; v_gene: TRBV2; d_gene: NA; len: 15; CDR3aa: CASSELLAPTGELFF; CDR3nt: TGTGCCAGCAGTGAACTCCTAGCGCCCACCGGGGAGCTGTTTTTT
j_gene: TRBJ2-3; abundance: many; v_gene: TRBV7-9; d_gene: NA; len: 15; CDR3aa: CASSFPGMSTDTQYF; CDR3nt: TGTGCCAGCAGCTTTCCGGGCATGAGCACAGATACGCAGTATTTT
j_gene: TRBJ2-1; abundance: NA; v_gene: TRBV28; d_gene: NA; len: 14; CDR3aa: CASTPTFSYNEQFF; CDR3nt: TGTGCCAGCACCCCCACCTTCTCCTACAATGAGCAGTTCTTC
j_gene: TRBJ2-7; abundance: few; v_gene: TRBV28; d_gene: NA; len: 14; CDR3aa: CASSLSTGPYEQCF; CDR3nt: TGTGCCAGCAGTTTATCAACAGGGCCCTACGAGCAGTGCTTC
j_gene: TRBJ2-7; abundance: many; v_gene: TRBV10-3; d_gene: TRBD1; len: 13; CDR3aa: CAISPQGAREQYF; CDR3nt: TGTGCCATCAGTCCCCAGGGGGCGAGGGAGCAGTACTTC